Following are 4 T cell receptor beta chains from one sample sequenced in a study of identical twins. MiXCR was run by TCRdb on the 5' RACE reads, yielding one entry per CDR3 protein. Among 400,000 or so distinct CDR3 sequences listed, approximately 10% were seen once. Sequences were obtained from naive T cells sorted from blood. These receptors were obtained from a woman aged 45-65 years in good health.

This chain connects TRBV3-1 to TRBJ1-1, with D unclear. The CDR3 is 14 residues long. The germline V and J ends were trimmed by 1 base and 4 bases, with 10 bases remaining between them. Germline V gene lookup returns CDR1 LGHDT and CDR2 YNNKEL (reference sequence). CDR3 coding DNA: TGTGCCAGCAGCCAAGGGTTTCGAGGCACTGAAGCTTTCTTT. Its protein product is CASSQGFRGTEAFF.

Comment on this clonotype: One base away lies a much larger clone, so this may be a sequencing read error. The chain uses TRBV5-1 and TRBJ2-3; 7 nucleotides match TRBD2. The CDR3 length is 16 residues. CDR1 and CDR2 (germline): SGHRS, YFSETQ. J was trimmed by 1 base and V by 2 bases; bases with no gene match: 7. CDR3 protein: CASSFGLAVGTDTQYF. CDR3 DNA sequence: TGCGCCAGCAGCTTTGGTCTAGCGGTAGGCACAGATACGCAGTATTTT.

The table lists this clonotype with a few counts. The chain employs TRBV3-1 and TRBJ1-5; D call uncertain. The CDR3 has 16 amino acids. The germline V gene encodes CDR1 LGHDT and CDR2 YNNKEL (reference sequence). Trimming cost V 0 bases and J 0 bases, with 9 bases left between them. As DNA, the CDR3 is TGTGCCAGCAGCCAAGATAGTGCGGATAGCAATCAGCCCCAGCATTTT. The encoded protein is CASSQDSADSNQPQHF.

The rearrangement uses TRBV7-2 and TRBJ2-2; no clear D gene. CDR3 length: 15 amino acids. Germline values: CDR1 SGHTA, CDR2 FQGNSA. The V end was cut by 3 bases, the J end by 4 bases, with 12 bases between. Here the CDR3 DNA reads TGTGCCAGCAGCTTCCAGCCCTTATCCACCGGGGAGCTGTTTTTT. This encodes CASSFQPLSTGELFF.